The clone carrying this T cell receptor (beta chain) appeared many times. This sample stems from a study of blood T cell repertoires in COVID-19. This CDR3 has 17 residues. Trimming left V 0 bases short and J 2 bases short, with 17 bases between. Germline V CDR1 and CDR2: WSHSY, SAAADI. Assay used: immunoSEQ multiplex PCR; TCRdb lists only in-frame clones, some missing. Among more than 200,000 clones listed, around nine tenths were seen once. Sequenced input: PBMCs or T cells enriched from blood (not recorded which). The receptor was isolated from a woman in her forties or fifties who had recovered from COVID-19. The chain couples TRBV10-2 to TRBJ2-7; D call uncertain. As DNA, the CDR3 is TGCGCCAGCAGTGAGTCGACTGGCCAGCGAAAAACCTACGAGCAGTACTTC. Its protein product is CASSESTGQRKTYEQYF.